A selection of T cell receptor beta chains follows, all from one sample in a study of regulatory T cells in long-lasting Graves disease. TCRdb used MiXCR to reprocess the multiplex PCR reads, holding one entry per CDR3 protein. This sample yields hundreds of thousands of distinct CDR3 sequences, of which 13% are seen a single time; roughly a tenth belongs to the top ten. This sample also appeared in a second study, on T cells in Graves' hyperthyroidism and ophthalmopathy.

Material: peripheral blood mononuclear cells (PBMCs), obtained at new diagnosis, from a patient treated with antithyroid drugs. The receptors were sampled from a man younger than 40 with Graves disease. CDR3s include the opening cysteine and the closing phenylalanine or tryptophan. D genes are given only for firm matches. A clone size is listed for some rows: how often the clone was seen (once, few, many), or a class if it is expanded.

j_call	cdr3_length	v_call	clone_size	d_call	cdr3_aa	cdr3_nt
TRBJ2-3	18	TRBV5-4	NA	TRBD1	CASSRIRDRGEATDTQYF	TGTGCCAGCAGCCGAATACGGGACAGGGGTGAAGCCACAGATACGCAGTATTTT
TRBJ1-1	14	TRBV20-1	NA	NA	CSARGLRDVAEAFF	TGCAGTGCTAGAGGGTTAAGGGACGTGGCTGAAGCTTTCTTT
TRBJ2-5	13	TRBV20-1	many	NA	CSASRGGPETQYF	TGCAGTGCGTCCCGGGGAGGACCGGAGACCCAGTACTTC
TRBJ1-4	13	TRBV28	few	NA	CASSLAREVKLFF	TGTGCCAGCAGTTTAGCGAGGGAAGTAAAACTGTTTTTT
TRBJ1-1	15	TRBV5-1	few	NA	CASSLAVGARTEAFF	TGCGCCAGCAGCTTGGCCGTGGGGGCGCGCACTGAAGCTTTCTTT
TRBJ2-2	14	TRBV4-1	few	NA	CASSQISDGGELFF	TGCGCCAGCAGCCAAATCAGCGATGGCGGGGAGCTGTTTTTT
TRBJ2-6	15	TRBV19	many	NA	CASRVGDSGANVLTF	TGTGCCAGCAGGGTAGGGGACTCTGGGGCCAACGTCCTGACTTTC
TRBJ2-3	14	TRBV20-1	many	TRBD2	CSAPGRERTDTQYF	TGCAGTGCCCCCGGGCGGGAGCGCACAGATACGCAGTATTTT
TRBJ2-2	14	TRBV7-9	NA	NA	CATGGTKNTGELFF	TGTGCCACTGGCGGAACAAAGAACACCGGGGAGCTGTTTTTT
TRBJ1-1	12	TRBV6-1	many	NA	CASSHKGTEAFF	TGTGCCAGCAGCCACAAGGGGACTGAAGCTTTCTTT
TRBJ2-2	15	TRBV19	NA	NA	CASSIWTPNTGELFF	TGTGCCAGTAGTATCTGGACTCCGAACACCGGGGAGCTGTTTTTT
TRBJ2-3	16	TRBV5-1	many	TRBD2	CASSFQTSGSGDTQYF	TGCGCCAGCAGCTTTCAAACTAGCGGGAGTGGAGATACGCAGTATTTT
TRBJ1-6	14	TRBV6-1	many	TRBD1	CASTVDRGNSPLHF	TGTGCCAGCACGGTGGACAGGGGGAATTCACCCCTCCACTTT
TRBJ2-5	15	TRBV7-2	NA	TRBD2	CASSPSGGGQETQYF	TGTGCCAGCAGCCCAAGTGGGGGGGGCCAAGAGACCCAGTACTTC
TRBJ1-1	15	TRBV19	many	NA	CASSLWDGGNTEAFF	TGTGCCAGTAGTCTATGGGACGGAGGGAACACTGAAGCTTTCTTT
TRBJ2-3	15	TRBV3-1	many	NA	CASSHLSTGSDTQYF	TGTGCCAGCAGCCACCTCAGTACAGGGTCAGATACGCAGTATTTT
TRBJ1-2	14	TRBV5-5	many	NA	CASSLSAANYGYTF	TGTGCCAGCAGCTTGTCAGCAGCTAACTATGGCTACACCTTC
TRBJ2-2	14	TRBV6-1	many	NA	CASSEWTGTGELFF	TGTGCCAGCAGCGAATGGACGGGCACCGGGGAGCTGTTTTTT
TRBJ2-7	15	TRBV11-2	many	TRBD2	CASSGTSGWLYEQYF	TGTGCCAGCAGCGGGACTAGCGGGTGGCTATACGAGCAGTACTTC